The 25 T cell receptor beta chains reported below all come from one sample, sequenced in a study of cytomegalovirus exposure and HLA in healthy donors. Generated by immunoSEQ multiplex PCR, the TCRdb table keeps only in-frame clones and is missing some. The sample carries 300,000 to 350,000 clones, approximately 86% recorded once. Sequencing was done on a sample of PBMCs. These receptors were collected from a man under 40 in good health and CMV-seronegative.

The V and J genes are TRBV11-2 and TRBJ2-3, with 10 bases that match TRBD1. V gave up 5 bases and J gave up 3 bases; unmatched junction bases: 5. CDR1 and CDR2 from the germline V gene are SGHAT and FQNNGV. The CDR3 covers 15 residues. As DNA, the CDR3 is TGTGCCAGCAGCCAGCGACAGGGGGCGACAGATACGCAGTATTTT. This gives the protein CASSQRQGATDTQYF.

The chain has TRBV5-1 and TRBJ2-2, with D unclear. Trimming left V 0 bases short and J 3 bases short, with 6 bases between. CDR3 size: 14 residues. Germline CDR1 and CDR2: SGHRS and YFSETQ. CDR3 nucleotides: TGCGCCAGCAGCTTGGAGCGAGACACCGGGGAGCTGTTTTTT. It yields the protein CASSLERDTGELFF.

DNA for the CDR3: TGTGCCACCAACCCGTCGAGGTATACTGAAGCTTTCTTT. Residues: CATNPSRYTEAFF. The chain joins TRBV15 to TRBJ1-1, with unresolved D. The CDR3 length is 13 residues. CDR1 LNHNV and CDR2 YYDKDF come from the germline V gene (reference sequence). V shed 7 bases and J shed 5 bases, with 14 bases lying between them. Full variable domain (outside the CDR3, taken from reference TRBV15 and TRBJ1-1): DAMVIQNPRYQVTQFGKPVTLSCSQTLNHNVMYWYQQKSSQAPKLLFHYYDKDFNNEADTPDNFQSRRPNTSFCFLDIRSPGLGDTAMYLCATNPSRYTEAFFGQGTRLTVV.

This chain joins TRBV5-1 and TRBJ2-2; perhaps TRBD1 as D (6 bases). CDR1 and CDR2 (germline): SGHRS, YFSETQ. The CDR3 is 15 residues long. Trimming shortened V by 4 bases and J by 2 bases, and 12 bases separated the two germline ends. CDR3: CASSRGTLNTGELFF. In DNA, the CDR3 is TGCGCCAGCAGCCGAGGGACACTTAACACCGGGGAGCTGTTTTTT. Full variable domain (missing parts from reference TRBV5-1 and TRBJ2-2): KAGVTQTPRYLIKTRGQQVTLSCSPISGHRSVSWYQQTPGQGLQFLFEYFSETQRNKGNFPGRFSGRQFSNSRSEMNVSTLELGDSALYLCASSRGTLNTGELFFGEGSRLTVL.

The V call is TRBV5-8, the J call TRBJ1-5; 10 nucleotides line up with TRBD1. The junction had 3 bases not matched to a gene; V was cut back by 4 bases and J by 8 bases. The CDR3 is 13 residues long. From germline, CDR1 is SGHTS and CDR2 YDEGEE. CDR3 coding DNA: TGTGCCAGCAGCACGGGACAGGGGAAGCCCCAGCATTTT. Translation gives CASSTGQGKPQHF.

Here the CDR3 DNA reads TGTGCCAGCCGACTAGCGGGGGATGGCACAGATACGCAGTATTTT. It is translated as CASRLAGDGTDTQYF. This sequence joins TRBV10-3 and TRBJ2-3; TRBD2 matches at 12 bases. The junction had 6 bases not matched to a gene; V was cut back by 10 bases and J by 1 base. CDR3 length equals 15 residues. Germline V CDR1 and CDR2: ENHRY, SYGVKD.

The V and J genes are TRBV6-5 and TRBJ1-2; 8 nucleotides align to TRBD1. CDR1 and CDR2 from the germline V gene are MNHEY and SVGAGI. The CDR3 has 15 residues. V lost 5 bases and J lost 2; bases outside the gene matches: 7. The CDR3 DNA follows: TGTGCCAGCAGTAATCCAGGGGGCGAAAACTATGGCTACACCTTC. Translating it yields CASSNPGGENYGYTF.

The V and J genes are TRBV5-4 and TRBJ1-2; no firm D call. Looked up from germline, CDR1 is SGHNT and CDR2 is YYREEE (reference sequence). The CDR3 loop spans 13 amino acids. The V end lost 1 base, the J end lost 7 bases, and 11 bases lay between the germline ends. The CDR3, as DNA: TGTGCCAGCAGCTTGAGCCGGGAGGCTGGCTACACCTTC. Its protein product is CASSLSREAGYTF.

This chain joins TRBV5-5 and TRBJ1-1, with D unclear. CDR3 length equals 12 residues. Deletions cut 7 bases from V and 11 bases from J, with 18 bases between. Germline assignment: CDR1 SGHKS and CDR2 YYEKEE (reference sequence). The CDR3 DNA reads TGTGCCAGCCAAGTTGGGCCGATGCAGGCTTTCTTT. Translation: CASQVGPMQAFF. Variable domain in full (rest from reference TRBV5-5 and TRBJ1-1): DAGVTQSPTHLIKTRGQQVTLRCSPISGHKSVSWYQQVLGQGPQFIFQYYEKEERGRGNFPDRFSARQFPNYSSELNVNALLLGDSALYLCASQVGPMQAFFGQGTRLTVV.

This chain connects TRBV19 to TRBJ2-1, with 8 bases aligning to TRBD1. J lost 2 bases, V lost 6 bases, and 6 bases had no gene match. CDR1 LNHDA and CDR2 SQIVND come from the germline V gene (reference sequence). CDR3 size: 15 residues. The CDR3 bases are TGTGCCAGTAGCCAACAGGGGGGTCCCTACAATGAGCAGTTCTTC. Residues: CASSQQGGPYNEQFF.

The rearrangement uses TRBV6-1 and TRBJ1-1; D is possibly TRBD1 (5 bases). CDR1 is MNHNS, CDR2 SASEGT, per germline. The CDR3 is made up of 15 amino acids. V lost 3 bases and J lost 1, with 12 bases in between. The CDR3 nucleotides read TGTGCCAGCAGTGATTATGGGGCACAGAACACTGAAGCTTTCTTT. It is translated as CASSDYGAQNTEAFF.

The chain combines TRBV5-5 with TRBJ2-3; TRBD1 agrees at 8 bases. The CDR3 is made up of 17 amino acids. Germline lookup yields CDR1 SGHKS and CDR2 YYEKEE (reference sequence). V shed 3 bases, J shed 6 bases, and the junction held 15 bases outside the gene matches. For the CDR3, the DNA is TGTGCCAGCAGCTCCATGTCTGGGCCAGGGGGCTCTGATACGCAGTATTTT. Protein product: CASSSMSGPGGSDTQYF.

This clone was counted only a few times. The rearrangement joins TRBV6-5 to TRBJ1-5; no clear D. Germline values: CDR1 MNHEY, CDR2 SVGAGI. The CDR3 spans 13 residues. The germline V and J ends were trimmed by 0 bases and 5 bases, with 5 bases remaining between them. The CDR3 DNA is TGTGCCAGCAGTTACTCTCTCGATCAGCCCCAGCATTTT. This codes for CASSYSLDQPQHF.

The chain joins TRBV6-5 to TRBJ2-7; D is possibly TRBD2 (5 bases). With 2 bases removed from V and 1 base from J, the gap between germline ends came to 9 bases. The CDR3 spans 14 residues. CDR1 MNHEY and CDR2 SVGAGI come from the germline V gene. The CDR3 reads CASSYGSGSYEQYF. The DNA of the CDR3 is TGTGCCAGCAGTTACGGAAGCGGTTCCTACGAGCAGTACTTC.

This clone was detected once. The V gene is TRBV15, the J gene TRBJ2-1; 15 bases are shared with TRBD2. The CDR3 totals 18 residues. The germline CDR1 and CDR2 sequences are LNHNV and YYDKDF (reference sequence). J gave up 4 bases and V 0 bases, and 4 bases lay outside the gene matches. Here the CDR3 DNA reads TGTGCCACCAGCAGAGAACTGGGACTAGCGGGGGGATACAATGAGCAGTTCTTC. Translation gives CATSRELGLAGGYNEQFF.

The chain carries TRBV7-9 and TRBJ1-1; a weak D match, TRBD1 (5 bases). CDR1 and CDR2 (germline): SEHNR, FQNEAQ (reference sequence). With 5 bases removed from V and 9 bases from J, the gap between germline ends came to 19 bases. The CDR3 has 14 residues. The CDR3 loop reads CASSLLDSYLKAFF. In DNA, the CDR3 is TGTGCCAGCAGCCTACTCGACAGTTATCTTAAAGCTTTCTTT. The full variable domain, with the rest looked up from reference TRBV7-9 and TRBJ1-1, is DTGVSQNPRHKITKRGQNVTFRCDPISEHNRLYWYRQTLGQGPEFLTYFQNEAQLEKSRLLSDRFSAERPKGSFSTLEIQRTEQGDSAMYLCASSLLDSYLKAFFGQGTRLTVV.

V usage is TRBV30 and J usage is TRBJ1-2; D gene uncertain. The ends were cut back, 2 bases at V and 7 bases at J, with 14 bases in the middle. Germline-derived CDR1 and CDR2 are GTSNPN and SVGIG (reference sequence). CDR3 length: 13 residues. CDR3 sequence: CAWSPLPGSGYTF. In DNA form, the CDR3 reads TGTGCCTGGAGTCCTTTGCCGGGGAGTGGCTACACCTTC.

The chain recombines TRBV19 with TRBJ2-2, with D possibly matching TRBD1 (6 bases). With 5 bases removed from V and 9 bases from J, the gap between germline ends came to 13 bases. Germline V CDR1 and CDR2: LNHDA, SQIVND (reference sequence). CDR3 size: 13 residues. This CDR3 is CASSWVRGRELFF. Written as DNA, the CDR3 is TGTGCCAGTAGTTGGGTCAGGGGCCGGGAGCTGTTTTTT.

The chain couples TRBV18 to TRBJ2-7; the D is unclear. Looked up from germline, CDR1 is KGHSH and CDR2 is LQKENI. CDR3 size: 13 residues. Trimming pared 1 base from V and 4 bases from J, leaving 8 bases between. The CDR3 DNA is TGTGCCAGCTCACCACTGAGGAGTTACGAGCAGTACTTC. Protein: CASSPLRSYEQYF.

The rearrangement links TRBV6-5 to TRBJ1-1, with 9 bases identical to TRBD1. The CDR3 is 15 residues long. CDR1 and CDR2 from the germline V gene are MNHEY and SVGAGI. J gave up 1 base and V 4 bases, and 4 bases lay outside the gene matches. The CDR3 sequence is CASSWDRDSNTEAFF. DNA for the CDR3: TGTGCCAGCAGTTGGGACAGGGATTCGAACACTGAAGCTTTCTTT.

The chain employs TRBV27 and TRBJ2-7, with 9 bases lining up with TRBD1. This CDR3 has 15 residues. J lost 4 bases, V lost 7 bases, and 11 bases had no gene match. CDR1 MNHEY and CDR2 SMNVEV come from the germline V gene (reference sequence). CDR3 sequence reads: CASNPTGGQGYEQYF. CDR3 bases: TGTGCCAGCAACCCCACCGGGGGACAGGGATACGAGCAGTACTTC.

V gene TRBV7-8 combines with J gene TRBJ2-1; 10 bases are a match to TRBD2. The CDR3 is made up of 16 amino acids. V was pared by 4 bases and J by 6 bases, with 9 bases of the junction left unmatched. Germline V gene lookup returns CDR1 SGHVS and CDR2 FQNEAQ. Here the CDR3 DNA reads TGTGCCAGCAGCTATCGAACTAGCGGGGCGGGCAATGAGCAGTTCTTC. It translates to CASSYRTSGAGNEQFF.

V is TRBV9 and J is TRBJ2-1; maybe TRBD2 (5 bases). Germline-derived CDR1 and CDR2 are SGDLS and YYNGEE. Trimming pared 3 bases from V and 0 bases from J, leaving 10 bases between. This CDR3 has 15 amino acids. In nucleotides, the CDR3 is TGTGCCAGCAGCGGGACTTCCAGCTCCTACAATGAGCAGTTCTTC. Translation gives CASSGTSSSYNEQFF. The full variable domain, in which reference TRBV9 and TRBJ2-1 provide the parts outside the CDR3, is DSGVTQTPKHLITATGQRVTLRCSPRSGDLSVYWYQQSLDQGLQFLIQYYNGEERAKGNILERFSAQQFPDLHSELNLSSLELGDSALYFCASSGTSSSYNEQFFGPGTRLTVL.

J is TRBJ1-5 and V is TRBV4-2; D is uncertain. The V and J ends lost 3 bases and 0 bases respectively, with 6 bases between them. The CDR3 has 14 residues. Germline V gene sequence: CDR1 LGHNA, CDR2 YNFKEQ. CDR3 in amino acids: CASSHIYSNQPQHF. The CDR3 DNA reads TGTGCCAGCAGCCATATCTATAGCAATCAGCCCCAGCATTTT.

In nucleotides, the CDR3 is TGTGCCTGGAGTCTTGGGAGAAGCACAGATACGCAGTATTTT. Translation: CAWSLGRSTDTQYF. The chain combines TRBV30 with TRBJ2-3, with D perhaps matching TRBD2 (5 bases). The ends were cut back, 2 bases at V and 0 bases at J, with 9 bases in the middle. Germline V lookup: CDR1 GTSNPN, CDR2 SVGIG (reference sequence). CDR3 size: 14 residues.